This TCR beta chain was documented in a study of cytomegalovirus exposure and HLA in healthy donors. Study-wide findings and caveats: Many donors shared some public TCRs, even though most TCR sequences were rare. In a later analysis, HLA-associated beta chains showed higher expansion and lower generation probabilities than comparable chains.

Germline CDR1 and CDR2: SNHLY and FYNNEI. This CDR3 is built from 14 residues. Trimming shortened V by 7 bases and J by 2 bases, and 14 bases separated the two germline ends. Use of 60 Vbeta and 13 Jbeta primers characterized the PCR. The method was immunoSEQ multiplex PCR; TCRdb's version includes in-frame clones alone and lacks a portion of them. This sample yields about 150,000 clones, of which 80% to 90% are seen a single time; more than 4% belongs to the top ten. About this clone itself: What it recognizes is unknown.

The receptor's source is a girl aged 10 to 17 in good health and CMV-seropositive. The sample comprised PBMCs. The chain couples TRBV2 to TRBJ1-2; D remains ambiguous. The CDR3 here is CASMQVIRNYGYTF. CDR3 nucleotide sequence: TGTGCCAGCATGCAGGTCATAAGAAACTATGGCTACACCTTC.